These 29 T cell receptor beta chains were sequenced from one sample in a study of blood T cell repertoires in COVID-19 (dated by TCRdb to the early 2020s). The library was generated by the immunoSEQ multiplex PCR assay. TCRdb stores this immuneACCESS table with in-frame sequences only. Part of the clones is absent; in the studies checked, under half of the shortfall reflects unresolved V genes, and no reason is known for the rest. The sample yields about 40,000 clones; over 80% were counted once. Over 9% of the sample lies in the top ten. Sequenced: peripheral blood. Receptors were obtained from a human donor in a cohort sampled during active COVID-19.

The chain joins TRBV19 to TRBJ1-4, with D tentatively TRBD1 (5 bases). This CDR3 spans 15 amino acids. Germline values: CDR1 LNHDA, CDR2 SQIVND (reference sequence). Trimming stripped 4 bases from V and 4 bases from J, with 13 bases between. The CDR3, as DNA: TGTGCCAGTAGTACCCGGACAAACTTTAATGAAAAACTGTTTTTT. The encoded protein is CASSTRTNFNEKLFF.

The rearrangement joins TRBV10-3 to TRBJ2-7, with D perhaps TRBD1 (6 bases). The CDR3 runs 14 residues. The germline CDR1 and CDR2 sequences are ENHRY and SYGVKD. V lost 5 bases to trimming and J lost 3 bases, with 14 bases between them. The CDR3 spells CAISSTGQFYEQYF. The CDR3 DNA follows: TGTGCCATCAGTTCTACTGGACAGTTCTACGAGCAGTACTTC.

The chain is built from TRBV5-1 and TRBJ2-6; tentative D call: TRBD2 (5 bases). The CDR3 has 16 amino acids. Trimming took 3 bases from V and 6 from J, leaving 16 bases between them. Germline loops: CDR1 SGHRS, CDR2 YFSETQ. CDR3 sequence: CASSSGWGLKANVLTF. The CDR3 DNA reads TGCGCCAGCAGCTCGGGGTGGGGATTAAAGGCCAACGTCCTGACTTTC.

This clone was seen only once. This sequence joins TRBV14 and TRBJ2-7; D perhaps matches TRBD1 (6 bases). The CDR3 spans 16 residues. Trimming removed 0 bases at V and 5 bases at J, with 17 bases between. Germline-derived CDR1 and CDR2 are SGHDN and FVKESK. The CDR3 DNA follows: TGTGCCAGCAGCCAAGATCAGGGCAGGGGTAACAACGAGCAGTACTTC. Protein product: CASSQDQGRGNNEQYF. Drawing the rest from reference TRBV14 and TRBJ2-7, the complete variable domain is EAGVTQFPSHSVIEKGQTVTLRCDPISGHDNLYWYRRVMGKEIKFLLHFVKESKQDESGMPNNRFLAERTGGTYSTLKVQPAELEDSGVYFCASSQDQGRGNNEQYFGPGTRLTVT.

This clone occurred once. The V call is TRBV27, the J call TRBJ2-7, with a weak D call TRBD2 (5 bases). The CDR3 runs 13 residues. Germline V CDR1 and CDR2: MNHEY, SMNVEV (reference sequence). Deletions cut 5 bases from V and 6 bases from J, with 14 bases between. The CDR3 is CASSARERREQYF. In DNA, the CDR3 is TGTGCCAGCAGTGCCCGGGAAAGGCGCGAGCAGTACTTC.

This chain joins TRBV29-1 and TRBJ1-1; the D gene is possibly TRBD1 (5 bases). Trimming removed 4 bases from V and 6 bases from J, with 18 bases in between. The germline CDR1 and CDR2 sequences are SQVTM and ANQGSEA. The CDR3 has 14 amino acids. The CDR3 nucleotides are TGCAGCGTTGTCGGCGCGGGGGGTAACGCTGAAGCTTTCTTT. Translated, it gives CSVVGAGGNAEAFF.

This clone was seen a few times. The V call is TRBV5-1, the J call TRBJ2-7; 7 nucleotides agree with TRBD2. This CDR3 spans 13 amino acids. Germline assignment: CDR1 SGHRS and CDR2 YFSETQ. Trimming at V came to 4 bases and at J to 2 bases, leaving 3 bases not matched to a gene. CDR3 loop: CASSEGTTYEQYF. The CDR3 region has the DNA TGCGCCAGCAGCGAAGGGACTACCTACGAGCAGTACTTC.

This clone was observed once. The rearrangement joins TRBV6-5 to TRBJ2-7, with TRBD2 as a possible D gene (5 bases). The CDR3 runs to 15 residues. Between the trimmed V and J ends, which lost 6 bases and 3 bases, there was a span of 18 bases. In germline, CDR1 is MNHEY, CDR2 SVGAGI. The CDR3 loop reads CASRDGRVNFYEQYF. CDR3 bases: TGTGCCAGCAGGGACGGGCGGGTAAACTTCTACGAGCAGTACTTC.

V is TRBV6-2 or TRBV6-3 and J is TRBJ1-5, with TRBD1 as a possible D gene (6 bases). Germline V gene sequence: CDR1 MNHEY, CDR2 SVGEGT. CDR3 length: 15 amino acids. The V gene lost 3 bases and the J gene lost 6 bases, with 15 bases spanning the gap. CDR3 residues: CASSYGWGRAQPQHF. As DNA, the CDR3 is TGTGCCAGCAGTTATGGGTGGGGGCGCGCTCAGCCCCAGCATTTT.

The chain has TRBV7-9 and TRBJ1-1; D is unclear. From germline, CDR1 is SEHNR and CDR2 FQNEAQ (reference sequence). V lost 1 base and J 4 bases, leaving 7 bases between the germline ends. There are 13 residues in the CDR3. Here the CDR3 reads CASSLGAATEAFF. The CDR3 nucleotides are TGTGCCAGCAGCTTAGGCGCTGCCACTGAAGCTTTCTTT.

The chain links TRBV18 to TRBJ2-2; D not certain. The germline V gene encodes CDR1 KGHSH and CDR2 LQKENI. This CDR3 contains 15 residues. Trimming shortened V by 1 base and J by 1 base, and 7 bases separated the two germline ends. This CDR3 is CASSPRNRNTGELFF. The CDR3 DNA follows: TGTGCCAGCTCACCACGGAACAGGAACACCGGGGAGCTGTTTTTT. The complete variable domain, with remaining parts taken from reference TRBV18 and TRBJ2-2, reads NAGVMQNPRHLVRRRGQEARLRCSPMKGHSHVYWYRQLPEEGLKFMVYLQKENIIDESGMPKERFSAEFPKEGPSILRIQQVVRGDSAAYFCASSPRNRNTGELFFGEGSRLTVL.

V is TRBV5-4 and J is TRBJ2-1; TRBD1 matches 9 bases. The CDR3 loop spans 14 amino acids. Per germline, CDR1 SGHNT and CDR2 YYREEE (reference sequence). V was pared by 3 bases and J by 7 bases, with 5 bases of the junction left unmatched. This CDR3 is CASSSWDRDNEQFF. In DNA form, the CDR3 reads TGTGCCAGCAGCTCGTGGGACAGGGATAATGAGCAGTTCTTC.

V and J are TRBV9 and TRBJ1-6; 12 bases match TRBD1. V gave up 4 bases and J gave up 7 bases; unmatched junction bases: 9. CDR3 length equals 17 residues. Germline V gene sequence: CDR1 SGDLS, CDR2 YYNGEE. CDR3 in DNA: TGTGCCAGCAGCCCAGTACCGGGACAGGGGGCCAATTCACCCCTCCACTTT. This codes for CASSPVPGQGANSPLHF.

The V and J genes are TRBV30 and TRBJ2-1; 14 bases map to TRBD2. The CDR3 is 18 residues long. Trimming took 3 bases from V and 0 from J; bases not matched to a gene: 7. The germline V gene has CDR1 GTSNPN and CDR2 SVGIG (reference sequence). The CDR3 coding sequence is TGTGCCTGGAGCGGGACTAGCGGGAGCGGAAGCTCCTACAATGAGCAGTTCTTC. Protein product: CAWSGTSGSGSSYNEQFF.

This chain links TRBV7-2 with TRBJ2-7; 7 nucleotides align to TRBD1. Germline V gene data show CDR1 as SGHTA and CDR2 as FQGNSA. The trim removed 3 bases at V and 4 bases at J, leaving 3 bases unmatched. This CDR3 contains 13 residues. CDR3 region: CASSLETGYEQYF. The DNA of the CDR3 is TGTGCCAGCAGCTTGGAGACAGGGTACGAGCAGTACTTC.

The chain has TRBV28 and TRBJ1-2; D unclear. CDR3 length: 14 residues. CDR1 and CDR2 (germline): MDHEN, SYDVKM. V lost 3 bases to trimming and J lost 8 bases, with 16 bases between them. CDR3 sequence: CASSFERHLHGYTF. CDR3 nucleotide sequence: TGTGCCAGCAGTTTTGAGAGACATTTACACGGCTACACCTTC.

This sequence joins TRBV7-9 and TRBJ2-3; D is ambiguous. This CDR3 spans 12 amino acids. V lost 5 bases to trimming and J lost 2 bases, with 5 bases between them. Germline-derived CDR1 and CDR2 are SEHNR and FQNEAQ (reference sequence). In DNA, the CDR3 is TGTGCCAGCAGCCGAGCCACAGATACGCAGTATTTT. Amino acids: CASSRATDTQYF.

The rearrangement joins TRBV6-5 to TRBJ1-5; TRBD1 agrees at 10 bases. V lost 8 bases to trimming and J lost 4 bases; unmatched junction nucleotides: 8. The germline gives CDR1 MNHEY, CDR2 SVGAGI. The CDR3 contains 15 residues. The CDR3 sequence: CASRDRGDPNQPQHF. CDR3 bases: TGTGCCAGCCGGGACAGGGGCGACCCTAATCAGCCCCAGCATTTT.

This clone was detected only once. This chain links TRBV30 with TRBJ1-2; D may be TRBD1 (6 bases). Germline assignment: CDR1 GTSNPN and CDR2 SVGIG (reference sequence). Trimming removed 5 bases at V and 7 bases at J, with 11 bases between. The CDR3 is 11 residues long. The CDR3 spells CAWGGGGGYTF. The CDR3 region has the DNA TGTGCCTGGGGGGGAGGGGGTGGCTACACCTTC.

The chain couples TRBV19 to TRBJ2-7; D may be TRBD1 (6 bases). Trimming cost V 3 bases and J 5 bases, with 14 bases left between them. Germline lookup yields CDR1 LNHDA and CDR2 SQIVND (reference sequence). This CDR3 comprises 14 residues. The CDR3, as DNA: TGTGCCAGTAGTATCCACAGGGCTGGGAACGAGCAGTACTTC. Amino acids: CASSIHRAGNEQYF.

The chain has TRBV9 and TRBJ2-2; D is possibly TRBD2 (5 bases). The V end lost 1 base, the J end lost 0 bases, and 10 bases lay between the germline ends. There are 16 residues in the CDR3. Per the germline V gene, CDR1 is SGDLS and CDR2 is YYNGEE. The CDR3 here is CASSVLSEANTGELFF. CDR3 nucleotides: TGTGCCAGCAGCGTATTATCGGAGGCGAACACCGGGGAGCTGTTTTTT.

This clone has a handful of counts. The chain has TRBV27 and TRBJ1-6; a possible D gene is TRBD1 (6 bases). This CDR3 contains 15 residues. The V gene lost 8 bases and the J gene lost 7 bases, with 18 bases spanning the gap. Germline lookup yields CDR1 MNHEY and CDR2 SMNVEV (reference sequence). The chain's CDR3 is CASRAPQGWNSPLHF. In nucleotides, the CDR3 is TGTGCCAGCCGTGCCCCGCAGGGGTGGAATTCACCCCTCCACTTT.

This clone was detected only once. The CDR3 here is CASSGRDRVRDTQYF. The CDR3 region has the DNA TGTGCCAGCAGCGGCCGGGACAGGGTGAGAGATACGCAGTATTTT. The V gene is TRBV7-9, the J gene TRBJ2-3; 9 nucleotides line up with TRBD1. Germline V gene data show CDR1 as SEHNR and CDR2 as FQNEAQ (reference sequence). With V trimmed by 5 bases and J by 5 bases, 8 bases remained unmatched. This CDR3 is 15 amino acids long.

V gene TRBV7-8 combines with J gene TRBJ1-1; D is uncertain. This CDR3 has 14 residues. V was cut by 5 bases and J by 3 bases, with 13 bases left in between. The germline CDR1 and CDR2 sequences are SGHVS and FQNEAQ. The CDR3 is CASSVEQVDTEAFF. CDR3 DNA sequence: TGTGCCAGCAGCGTTGAGCAGGTAGACACTGAAGCTTTCTTT. The full variable domain, rest sourced from reference TRBV7-8 and TRBJ1-1, is GAGVSQSPRYKVAKRGQDVALRCDPISGHVSLFWYQQALGQGPEFLTYFQNEAQLDKSGLPSDRFFAERPEGSVSTLKIQRTQQEDSAVYLCASSVEQVDTEAFFGQGTRLTVV.

The rearrangement uses TRBV2 and TRBJ1-4; D not certain. Germline CDR1 is SNHLY and CDR2 is FYNNEI. Trimming removed 10 bases from V and 3 bases from J, with 15 bases in between. The CDR3 contains 14 residues. CDR3 sequence (DNA): TGTGCCACAATTTCCAAGGGAGCTAATGAAAAACTGTTTTTT. It specifies CATISKGANEKLFF.

The chain links TRBV3-1 (or the pseudogene TRBV3-2) to TRBJ2-2; 8 bases agree with TRBD2. The V gene end was trimmed by 3 bases and the J gene end by 4 bases; junction bases not matched to a gene: 7. This CDR3 is 16 amino acids long. Germline CDR1 and CDR2: LGHDT and YNNKEL (reference sequence). The CDR3 sequence: CASSHPQRGCTGELFF. Here the CDR3 DNA reads TGTGCCAGCAGCCACCCACAGCGGGGGTGCACCGGGGAGCTGTTTTTT.

V is TRBV14 and J is TRBJ1-2; D call uncertain. Germline V gives CDR1 SGHDN, CDR2 FVKESK. The V and J ends lost 1 base and 10 bases respectively, with 10 bases between them. CDR3 size: 12 residues. CDR3 nucleotides: TGTGCCAGCAGCCAAGGGATAGCTGACTACACCTTC. Encoded protein: CASSQGIADYTF.

This chain uses TRBV19 with TRBJ1-2; possible D gene TRBD1, 5 bases. V was trimmed by 7 bases and J by 3 bases, leaving 15 bases between them. The CDR3 runs to 14 residues. Germline lookup yields CDR1 LNHDA and CDR2 SQIVND (reference sequence). The CDR3 reads CASNVPGLDYGYTF. DNA for the CDR3: TGTGCCAGTAACGTTCCGGGACTGGACTATGGCTACACCTTC.

This clone has only a few counts. The chain has TRBV24-1 and TRBJ2-2, with TRBD1 identical over 9 bases. Per the germline V gene, CDR1 is KGHDR and CDR2 is SFDVKD. The CDR3 contains 16 residues. J lost 0 bases, V lost 4 bases, and 2 bases had no gene match. This chain's CDR3 is CATSEGQGSNTGELFF. CDR3 DNA: TGTGCCACCAGTGAGGGACAGGGATCGAACACCGGGGAGCTGTTTTTT.